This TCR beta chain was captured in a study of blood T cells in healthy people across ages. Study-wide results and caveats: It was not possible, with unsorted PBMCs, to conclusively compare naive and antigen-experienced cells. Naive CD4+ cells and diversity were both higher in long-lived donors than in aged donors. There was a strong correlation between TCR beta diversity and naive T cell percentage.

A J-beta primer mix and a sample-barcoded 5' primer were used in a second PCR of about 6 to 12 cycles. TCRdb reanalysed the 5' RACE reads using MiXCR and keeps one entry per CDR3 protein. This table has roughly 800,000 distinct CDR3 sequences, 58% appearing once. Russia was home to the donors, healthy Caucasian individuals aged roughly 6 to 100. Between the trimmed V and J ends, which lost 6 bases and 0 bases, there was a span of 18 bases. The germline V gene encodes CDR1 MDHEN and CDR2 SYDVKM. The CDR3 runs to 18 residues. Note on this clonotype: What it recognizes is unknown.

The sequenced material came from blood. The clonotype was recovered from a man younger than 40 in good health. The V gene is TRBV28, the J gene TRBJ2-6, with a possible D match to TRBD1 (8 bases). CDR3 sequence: CASSTAGQAFSGANVLTF. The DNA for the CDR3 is TGTGCCAGCAGCACAGCGGGACAGGCGTTCTCTGGGGCCAACGTCCTGACTTTC.